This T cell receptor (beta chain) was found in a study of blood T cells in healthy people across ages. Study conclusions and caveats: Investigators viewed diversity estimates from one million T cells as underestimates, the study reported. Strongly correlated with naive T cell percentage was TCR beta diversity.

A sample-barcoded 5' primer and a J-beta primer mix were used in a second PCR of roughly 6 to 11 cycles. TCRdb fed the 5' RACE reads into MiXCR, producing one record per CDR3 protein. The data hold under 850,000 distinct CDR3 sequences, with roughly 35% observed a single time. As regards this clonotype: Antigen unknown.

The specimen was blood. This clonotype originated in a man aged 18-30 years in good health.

CDR3 DNA sequence: TGTGCCAGCAGTCCGGACAGGGAAGGAAGTACCGGGGAGCTGTTTTTT. Its translation is CASSPDREGSTGELFF. The chain uses TRBV7-3 and TRBJ2-2; TRBD1 aligns across 8 bases. CDR3 length: 16 amino acids. CDR1 and CDR2 from the germline V gene are SGHTA and FQGTGA. V lost 6 bases and J lost 5; bases outside the gene matches: 11.